The present T cell receptor (beta chain) was sequenced within a study of cytomegalovirus exposure and HLA in healthy donors. Germline values: CDR1 SGHRS, CDR2 YFSETQ. Trimming cost V 4 bases and J 2 bases, with 12 bases left between them. This CDR3 contains 14 residues. This clone occurred once. PCR amplification relied on 60 Vbeta primers (plus 13 Jbeta primers). Some clones are missing from TCRdb's copy, which holds only in-frame ones; the method was immunoSEQ multiplex PCR. The sample gives around 150,000 clones, roughly 78% of which show up once; about 7% is in the top ten. J is TRBJ2-5 and V is TRBV5-1; D call uncertain. Sequencing was performed on PBMCs. The source is a man aged 40-55 years in good health and CMV-seropositive. CDR3 DNA: TGCGCCAGCAGCCGAACTCCAGGTCAAGAGACCCAGTACTTC. This sequence encodes CASSRTPGQETQYF. Based on the CDR3 plus reference TRBV5-1 and TRBJ2-5, the full variable domain is KAGVTQTPRYLIKTRGQQVTLSCSPISGHRSVSWYQQTPGQGLQFLFEYFSETQRNKGNFPGRFSGRQFSNSRSEMNVSTLELGDSALYLCASSRTPGQETQYFGPGTRLLVL.